This record concerns one TCR beta chain sequence. The repertoire was sequenced with immunoSEQ multiplex PCR; TCRdb's copy has only in-frame clones and lacks some. Here the sample spans about 75,000 clones, around nine tenths being singletons. This CDR3 has 14 residues. V was cut by 3 bases and J by 0 bases, with 7 bases left in between. CDR1 and CDR2 from the germline V gene are SGHVS and FNYEAQ. This sample is part of a study of T cell changes during pregnancy in multiple sclerosis. The receptor's source is a female donor with multiple sclerosis, enrolled in a pregnancy study. The specimen was CD4+ T cells from peripheral blood mononuclear cells, collected before pregnancy. The rearrangement uses TRBV7-6 and TRBJ2-3; the D is unclear. CDR3 region: CASSFQRSTDTQYF. CDR3 DNA: TGTGCCAGCAGCTTCCAGCGTAGCACAGATACGCAGTATTTT.